A single sample is the source of the 20 T cell receptor beta chains below, sequenced in a study of T cells expressing NK-cell markers. TCRdb reprocessed the 5' RACE reads, keeping one entry per CDR3 protein, no DNA. Reported are 250,000 to 300,000 distinct CDR3 sequences; the ten largest clones contain roughly 0.4%. Material: blood T cells: a sorted CD56 or NKG2C T cell subset, CD4+ or CD8+ T cells, or bulk PBMC T cells (not recorded which). These receptors were obtained from a man aged 18 to 29 in good health.

The chain is built from TRBV2 and TRBJ2-1; as DNA is missing, the TRBD1 call by TCRdb cannot be tested. The CDR3 totals 14 residues. Germline-derived CDR1 and CDR2 are SNHLY and FYNNEI. The CDR3 here is CASSVSRASTEQFF.

V is TRBV7-9 and J is TRBJ2-2; TCRdb calls TRBD1, which cannot be checked without DNA. Germline CDR1 SEHNR, CDR2 FQNEAQ (reference sequence). The CDR3 loop spans 16 amino acids. This CDR3 is CASSQLGLSNTGELFF.

This chain uses TRBV3-1 with TRBJ1-2; TCRdb names TRBD1, which stays unverified in the absence of DNA. CDR3 length: 12 amino acids. Germline CDR1 reads LGHDT; CDR2 reads YNNKEL (reference sequence). The CDR3 loop is CASTDRGYGYTF.

CDR3 sequence: CASSVDIGGNGELFF. The rearrangement links TRBV9 to TRBJ2-2; with no DNA, the TCRdb D assignment of TRBD1 cannot be verified. This CDR3 is 15 amino acids long. Germline CDR1 SGDLS, CDR2 YYNGEE.

CDR3: CASRGRLAEAFF. The chain employs TRBV4-1 and TRBJ1-1. Germline-derived CDR1 and CDR2 are MGHRA and YSYEKL. This CDR3 spans 12 amino acids.

The chain uses TRBV11-3 and TRBJ2-2; TCRdb gives TRBD1 as the D gene, but with no DNA this cannot be confirmed. The CDR3 is 13 amino acids. Germline V gene sequence: CDR1 SGHNT, CDR2 YENEEA. The CDR3 sequence is CASSPLYTGELFF. Drawing the rest from reference TRBV11-3 and TRBJ2-2, the complete variable domain is EAGVVQSPRYKIIEKKQPVAFWCNPISGHNTLYWYLQNLGQGPELLIRYENEEAVDDSQLPKDRFSAERLKGVDSTLKIQPAELGDSAVYLCASSPLYTGELFFGEGSRLTVL.

The chain uses TRBV20-1 and TRBJ2-1; there is no DNA to check the TCRdb D call of TRBD1. The CDR3 extends over 16 amino acids. Germline V gene sequence: CDR1 DFQATT, CDR2 SNEGSKA (reference sequence). The CDR3 sequence is CSARPPQGSSYNEQFF.

This rearrangement joins TRBV28 to TRBJ2-4; TCRdb indicates TRBD2, and absent DNA this call remains unverified. Germline V gene sequence: CDR1 MDHEN, CDR2 SYDVKM. CDR3 length: 22 residues. The chain's CDR3 is CASSPVDRDLRGRRLAKNIQYF.

V gene TRBV10-2 combines with J gene TRBJ1-2. CDR3 length: 13 residues. Germline V gives CDR1 WSHSY, CDR2 SAAADI. CDR3 in amino acids: CASRTDPNYGYTF.

J is TRBJ2-7 and V is TRBV29-1; absent DNA, TCRdb's TRBD1 call cannot be checked. The CDR3 extends over 13 amino acids. CDR1 is SQVTM, CDR2 ANQGSEA, per germline. CDR3 amino acids: CSVTTGQIYEQYF.

The J gene is TRBJ2-7, the V gene TRBV27. This CDR3 comprises 13 residues. The germline CDR1 and CDR2 sequences are MNHEY and SMNVEV (reference sequence). This CDR3 reads CASSLGRFYEQYF.

The chain uses TRBV27 and TRBJ2-1; the TRBD1 assignment by TCRdb is unverifiable without DNA. The CDR3 length is 14 residues. Looked up from germline, CDR1 is MNHEY and CDR2 is SMNVEV (reference sequence). Here the CDR3 reads CASHYLDRDNEQFF.

The J gene is TRBJ2-2, the V gene TRBV5-1; TCRdb gives TRBD2 as the D gene, but with no DNA this cannot be confirmed. From germline, CDR1 is SGHRS and CDR2 YFSETQ. The CDR3 length is 14 residues. The CDR3 loop is CASSSGLDDGELFF.

This chain connects TRBV12-3 or TRBV12-4 to TRBJ1-5; as DNA is missing, the TRBD1 call by TCRdb cannot be tested. This CDR3 comprises 12 residues. The CDR3 sequence is CASSFPGVTQHF.

The J gene is TRBJ2-1, the V gene TRBV5-1; TCRdb's D call of TRBD1 is untestable without DNA. The CDR3 length is 14 residues. The germline V gene has CDR1 SGHRS and CDR2 YFSETQ. CDR3 protein: CASSRRDTVSEQFF.

The rearrangement links TRBV20-1 to TRBJ2-7. The germline gives CDR1 DFQATT, CDR2 SNEGSKA (reference sequence). There are 13 residues in the CDR3. CDR3 residues: CSASAAWGYEQYF.

The chain combines TRBV23-1 with TRBJ2-3; TCRdb returns TRBD1, unconfirmable since there is no DNA. TRBV23-1 is an open reading frame, and its role is uncertain. The CDR3 loop spans 16 amino acids. The CDR3 protein is CASSHYRAGAPDTQYF.

V usage is TRBV5-1 and J usage is TRBJ2-7; TCRdb names TRBD1, which stays unverified in the absence of DNA. The CDR3 has 15 amino acids. In germline, CDR1 is SGHRS, CDR2 YFSETQ. The CDR3 reads CASSLNPGDSYEQYF.

The genes are TRBV6-5 and TRBJ2-1; lacking DNA, the TRBD1 call made by TCRdb goes unchecked. Germline V gene sequence: CDR1 MNHEY, CDR2 SVGAGI. The CDR3 length is 15 residues. The CDR3 reads CASSYSGQGFNEQFF.

The genes are TRBV21-1 and TRBJ2-3; TCRdb's assignment of TRBD2 cannot be checked, as there is no DNA. TRBV21-1 is recorded as a pseudogene. The CDR3 is made up of 18 amino acids. CDR3 protein: CASSPSGRAPPSTDTQYF.